This is a list of T cell receptor beta chains from one sample in a study of monozygotic twins with inflammatory bowel disease. TCRdb derives one entry per CDR3 protein from the 5' RACE reads, leaving out DNA. The table for this sample gives around 150,000 distinct CDR3 sequences. The sequencing input was blood. The receptors here all came from a human donor with ulcerative colitis or Crohn's disease, or a healthy co-twin of an affected twin (not recorded which). Each CDR3 is given with its conserved first and last residue.

J	V	CDR3
TRBJ1-6	TRBV5-5	CASSLAYREGSPLHF
TRBJ2-7	TRBV28	CASTQGYEQYF
TRBJ2-7	TRBV4-2	CASSHSLAGGYEQYF
TRBJ1-1	TRBV5-4	CASSYGGQGLNTEAFF
TRBJ2-2	TRBV10-3	CAISENRANTAELFF
TRBJ1-5	TRBV27	CASSVVRDGRNQPQHF
TRBJ2-7	TRBV20-1	CSASPGFTYEQYF
TRBJ1-3	TRBV20-1	CSAGGQSSGNTIYF
TRBJ2-1	TRBV6-4	CASTPPPGLGSVEQFF
TRBJ2-3	TRBV4-2	CASSPRLAGDTDTQYF
TRBJ2-1	TRBV6-5	CASSYSGTAFF
TRBJ2-4	TRBV4-2	CASSPPGQTNIQYF
TRBJ2-1	TRBV10-3	CAISEQAGGPGSYNEQFF
TRBJ2-2	TRBV24-1	CATRSRATGELFF
TRBJ2-7	TRBV7-9	CASSYLQGDEQYF
TRBJ2-2	TRBV20-1	CSAPGLGTDTGELFF
TRBJ2-1	TRBV18	CASSPSRGDRGHEQFF
TRBJ1-1	TRBV5-1	CASSFTRMGTEAFF
TRBJ1-1	TRBV7-9	CASSFPGQGAMDTEAFF
TRBJ2-1	TRBV19	CASSIGGQGNNEQFF
TRBJ2-7	TRBV28	CASRDRGPTYEQYF
TRBJ2-6	TRBV27	CASSLLGSSGANVLTF
TRBJ2-5	TRBV20-1	CSARPPVGVETQYF
TRBJ2-3	TRBV2	CASRVQGGTDTQYF
TRBJ2-3	TRBV6-4	CASSDSLAGADTQYF
TRBJ2-1	TRBV20-1	CSARSSGASSYNEQFF
TRBJ2-3	TRBV12-3/TRBV12-4	CASSYRDYTQYF
TRBJ2-2	TRBV19	CASSIEAETGELFF